The sequence of this T cell receptor (beta chain) was determined in a study of T cells in Graves' hyperthyroidism and ophthalmopathy. TCR beta CDR3 regions were amplified from RNA transcripts. TCR CDR3 underwent first-round RT-PCR with the HTBI primer set. TCRdb passed the multiplex PCR reads through MiXCR, listing each CDR3 protein once. Of roughly 630,000 distinct CDR3 sequences listed, 15% to 18% are singletons. Disease duration under 2 months; hyperthyroidism patients were aged 18 to 65. This clonotype was observed at least ten times. No antigen is known for it. V lost 4 bases to trimming and J lost 2 bases; unmatched junction nucleotides: 5. Germline CDR1 is MNHNS and CDR2 is SASEGT. CDR3 size: 17 residues. Whole-study findings and limits: Ophthalmopathy prediction by the model preceded onset by a median about 6 months. Ophthalmopathy stood apart from stable hyperthyroidism in a 13 V-J model.

This receptor was identified in a woman aged 25 to 39 with Graves' hyperthyroidism. Input material: blood. This chain joins TRBV6-1 and TRBJ2-3; 14 nucleotides match TRBD2. The CDR3 spells CASSGGLAGAYTDTQYF. CDR3 DNA: TGTGCCAGCAGTGGGGGACTAGCGGGAGCTTACACAGATACGCAGTATTTT.